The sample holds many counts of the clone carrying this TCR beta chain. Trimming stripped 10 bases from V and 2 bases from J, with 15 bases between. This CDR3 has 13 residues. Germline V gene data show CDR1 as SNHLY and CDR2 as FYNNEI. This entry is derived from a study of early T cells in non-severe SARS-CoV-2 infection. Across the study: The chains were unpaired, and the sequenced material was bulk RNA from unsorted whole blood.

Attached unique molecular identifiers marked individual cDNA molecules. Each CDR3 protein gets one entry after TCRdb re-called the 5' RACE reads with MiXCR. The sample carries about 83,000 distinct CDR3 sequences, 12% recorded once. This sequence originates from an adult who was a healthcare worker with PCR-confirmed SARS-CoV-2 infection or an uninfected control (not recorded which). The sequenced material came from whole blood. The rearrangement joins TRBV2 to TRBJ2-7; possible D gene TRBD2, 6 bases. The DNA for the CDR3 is TGTGCCACCCGAGCGGGTCATGCCTACGAGCAGTACTTC. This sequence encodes CATRAGHAYEQYF.